Shown below are 2 T cell receptor beta chains from a single sample sequenced in a study of shared clonotypes between healthy human individuals. TCRdb's table, derived via immunoSEQ multiplex PCR, lists solely in-frame clones and lacks some. The repertoire includes under 600,000 clones, around three quarters of them detected once, and around 12% sits in the top ten. The specimen was PBMCs. These TCRs come from a woman between 40 and 50 years old in good health. Some clones in this sample may be carry-over from other donors' samples.

The V and J genes are TRBV6-6 and TRBJ1-3, with D perhaps TRBD1 (5 bases). Trimming removed 5 bases from V and 1 base from J, with 12 bases in between. The CDR3 has 15 amino acids. Per germline, CDR1 MNHNY and CDR2 SVGAGI (reference sequence). CDR3 in amino acids: CASSPRGGSGNTIYF. The CDR3 bases are TGTGCCAGCAGTCCCCGTGGGGGTTCTGGAAACACCATATATTTT.

V and J are TRBV27 and TRBJ1-5; D perhaps matches TRBD1 (5 bases). The ends were cut back, 6 bases at V and 5 bases at J, with 17 bases in the middle. The CDR3 has 15 amino acids. CDR1 is MNHEY and CDR2 is SMNVEV in the germline V gene (reference sequence). This chain's CDR3 is CASRRDSLSYQPQHF. DNA of the CDR3: TGTGCCAGCAGGCGGGACTCCCTAAGCTATCAGCCCCAGCATTTT.